Below, 22 T cell receptor beta chains from the same sample are listed, as sequenced in a study of T cells of healthy individuals (dated by TCRdb to between 2017 and 2018). The receptor library was made with 5' RACE. Reads for this sample came from an Illumina MiSeq. Through fastp at Q25 and MiXCR, TCRdb rebuilt clones from the public reads, retaining in-frame beta chains. Every CDR3 protein is listed once, alongside the most common genes and DNA of its rows. The sample contains around 100,000 distinct CDR3 sequences, around 17% of them found a single time. 6.2% of the sample rests with the top ten. The receptors shown here come from a human donor in good health.

This clonotype has only a few counts. The V call is TRBV7-9, the J call TRBJ2-7; D is ambiguous. CDR3 length equals 14 residues. V dropped 5 bases and J dropped 6 bases, with 17 bases sitting between them. In germline, CDR1 is SEHNR, CDR2 FQNEAQ (reference sequence). CDR3 DNA: TGTGCCAGCAGCCCTTGGGCAGCCCCCGTCGAGCAGTACTTC. Its protein product is CASSPWAAPVEQYF.

This clonotype was found many times. The chain recombines TRBV29-1 with TRBJ2-5; D is tentatively TRBD1 or TRBD2 (6 bases each). This CDR3 spans 14 amino acids. V lost 3 bases, J lost 4 bases, and 15 bases lay in between. The germline CDR1 and CDR2 sequences are SQVTM and ANQGSEA. This CDR3 reads CSVEWGAFGETQYF. The CDR3 nucleotides read TGCAGCGTTGAGTGGGGGGCATTCGGAGAGACCCAGTACTTC.

This chain uses TRBV5-1 with TRBJ2-3; TRBD2 agrees at 7 bases. Germline CDR1 is SGHRS and CDR2 is YFSETQ. The junction had 4 bases not matched to a gene; V was cut back by 0 bases and J by 0 bases. This CDR3 has 16 residues. This CDR3 reads CASSLAGRTSTDTQYF. The CDR3, as DNA: TGCGCCAGCAGCTTGGCCGGGAGGACTAGCACAGATACGCAGTATTTT.

This clonotype was detected a few times. This sequence joins TRBV7-9 and TRBJ1-1; D is ambiguous. CDR3 size: 14 residues. Germline-derived CDR1 and CDR2 are SEHNR and FQNEAQ (reference sequence). V was shortened by 0 bases and J by 2 bases, with 7 bases between the two germline ends. The CDR3, as DNA: TGTGCCAGCAGCTTAGCGGACGGTAACACTGAAGCTTTCTTT. It specifies CASSLADGNTEAFF.

The table lists this clonotype with many counts. The V call is TRBV20-1, the J call TRBJ1-1, with no clear D. Per the germline V gene, CDR1 is DFQATT and CDR2 is SNEGSKA (reference sequence). Between the trimmed V and J ends, which lost 6 bases and 4 bases, there was a span of 21 bases. The CDR3 spans 15 residues. Here the CDR3 DNA reads TGCAGTGCCCCGCGCCCAGGTCCCCGGGGCACTGAAGCTTTCTTT. Translating gives CSAPRPGPRGTEAFF.

This clonotype was observed at least ten times. The chain couples TRBV28 to TRBJ1-5; D is unclear. Trimming left V 6 bases short and J 3 bases short, with 12 bases between. The CDR3 is 14 amino acids. Looked up from germline, CDR1 is MDHEN and CDR2 is SYDVKM. Here the CDR3 DNA reads TGTGCCAGCAGCCCCGTGGGGAACAATCAGCCCCAGCATTTT. This translates into CASSPVGNNQPQHF.

V gene TRBV27 combines with J gene TRBJ2-1; D not resolved. The CDR3 is 13 residues long. V gave up 6 bases and J gave up 0 bases, with 6 bases separating them. The V gene's germline CDR1 is MNHEY and CDR2 SMNVEV (reference sequence). The CDR3 nucleotides are TGTGCCAGCAGCTGTGGCTCCTACAATGAGCAGTTCTTC. It encodes CASSCGSYNEQFF.

This clonotype was seen only a few times. The chain couples TRBV19 to TRBJ2-1, with 7 nucleotides matching TRBD2. Germline V gives CDR1 LNHDA, CDR2 SQIVND (reference sequence). Trimming took 5 bases from V and 0 from J; bases not matched to a gene: 16. The CDR3 consists of 19 residues. This CDR3 is CASSHWGGGLKGSYNEQFF. The CDR3 region has the DNA TGTGCCAGTAGTCATTGGGGGGGAGGGCTCAAAGGCTCCTACAATGAGCAGTTCTTC.

This clonotype was seen a single time. The rearrangement links TRBV20-1 to TRBJ2-3; 8 nucleotides match TRBD2. V lost 3 bases and J lost 2; bases outside the gene matches: 7. Per the germline V gene, CDR1 is DFQATT and CDR2 is SNEGSKA (reference sequence). The CDR3 has 15 amino acids. CDR3 sequence: CSASQASGFTDTQYF. The CDR3 bases are TGCAGTGCTAGTCAGGCTAGCGGGTTCACAGATACGCAGTATTTT.

CDR3: CAISESRSQETQYF. As DNA, the CDR3 is TGTGCCATCAGTGAGTCCCGCAGCCAAGAGACCCAGTACTTC. This rearrangement joins TRBV10-3 to TRBJ2-5, with D uncertain. V was pared by 0 bases and J by 1 base, with 6 bases between. Germline lookup yields CDR1 ENHRY and CDR2 SYGVKD. The CDR3 length is 14 residues.

This clonotype has only one observation. This rearrangement joins TRBV28 to TRBJ2-2; TRBD2 might be the D (5 bases). The germline V and J ends were trimmed by 6 bases and 1 base, with 12 bases remaining between them. The CDR3 has 15 residues. Per the germline V gene, CDR1 is MDHEN and CDR2 is SYDVKM. The CDR3 protein is CASRPLRENTGELFF. The DNA for the CDR3 is TGTGCCAGCAGACCCCTCCGGGAGAACACCGGGGAGCTGTTTTTT.

In its sample, this clonotype was seen once. The chain is built from TRBV6-5 and TRBJ2-3; 10 bases match TRBD1. Germline CDR1 is MNHEY and CDR2 is SVGAGI. The trim removed 2 bases at V and 5 bases at J, leaving 1 base unmatched. The CDR3 consists of 14 residues. The CDR3 region has the DNA TGTGCCAGCAGTTACGGGACAGGGGAAGATACGCAGTATTTT. Its translation: CASSYGTGEDTQYF.

In this sample, this clonotype turned up many times. J is TRBJ1-2 and V is TRBV4-3, with TRBD1 as a possible D gene (5 bases). Germline V gene sequence: CDR1 LGHNA, CDR2 YSLEER. Deletions cut 4 bases from V and 4 bases from J, with 10 bases between. The CDR3 totals 13 residues. The CDR3 DNA reads as TGCGCCAGCAGCCGGACATTTGGCTATGGCTACACCTTC. It specifies CASSRTFGYGYTF.

This clonotype was observed at least ten times. The V gene is TRBV29-1, the J gene TRBJ2-5; 15 bases match TRBD2. CDR3 length: 14 amino acids. Germline V gene lookup returns CDR1 SQVTM and CDR2 ANQGSEA. Germline trimming cut 8 bases from V and 2 bases from J; bases unmatched to any gene: 3. The CDR3 loop is CSSGLAGGQETQYF. The CDR3 region has the DNA TGCAGCTCAGGACTAGCGGGAGGGCAAGAGACCCAGTACTTC.

V usage is TRBV29-1 and J usage is TRBJ1-4; weak D call: TRBD1 (5 bases). V lost 7 bases and J lost 8, with 11 bases in between. The germline V gene encodes CDR1 SQVTM and CDR2 ANQGSEA. The CDR3 has 11 residues. The CDR3 region is CSAREYEKLFF. In nucleotides, the CDR3 is TGCAGCGCCAGGGAGTACGAAAAACTGTTTTTT. Variable domain in full (rest from reference TRBV29-1 and TRBJ1-4): SAVISQKPSRDICQRGTSLTIQCQVDSQVTMMFWYRQQPGQSLTLIATANQGSEATYESGFVIDKFPISRPNLTFSTLTVSNMSPEDSSIYLCSAREYEKLFFGSGTQLSVL.

This clonotype was detected many times. The genes are TRBV20-1 and TRBJ1-1, with TRBD1 as a possible D gene (5 bases). CDR1 DFQATT and CDR2 SNEGSKA come from the germline V gene (reference sequence). This CDR3 comprises 14 residues. The V gene lost 5 bases and the J gene lost 0 bases, with 13 bases spanning the gap. Here the CDR3 DNA reads TGCAGTGCTGCCTCGGGACGGCTGAACACTGAAGCTTTCTTT. Protein: CSAASGRLNTEAFF.

In its sample, this clonotype was seen many times. The rearrangement joins TRBV4-3 to TRBJ1-6; 10 bases agree with TRBD1. Germline-derived CDR1 and CDR2 are LGHNA and YSLEER. With V trimmed by 3 bases and J by 9 bases, 8 bases remained unmatched. This CDR3 spans 16 amino acids. The CDR3 region is CASSHAPGQGGSPLHF. The CDR3 nucleotides read TGCGCCAGCAGCCATGCCCCAGGACAGGGGGGTTCACCCCTCCACTTT.

This clonotype was picked up a small number of times. V and J are TRBV5-4 and TRBJ2-3; TRBD2 is a possible D gene (5 bases). Germline V gene lookup returns CDR1 SGHNT and CDR2 YYREEE (reference sequence). With 5 bases removed from V and 7 bases from J, the gap between germline ends came to 14 bases. The CDR3 totals 13 residues. The CDR3 region has the DNA TGTGCCAGCAGTTCCCCGGACTTGTATACGCAGTATTTT. This sequence encodes CASSSPDLYTQYF.

The gene calls are TRBV6-2 or TRBV6-3 and TRBJ1-1; no definite D call. Germline loops: CDR1 MNHEY, CDR2 SVGEGT. This CDR3 contains 18 residues. Trimming cost V 6 bases and J 4 bases, with 27 bases left between them. CDR3 region: CASSLIKYTEGTGTEAFF. The CDR3 DNA sequence: TGTGCCAGCAGCCTAATAAAATACACCGAAGGAACTGGCACTGAAGCTTTCTTT.

The chain is built from TRBV4-1 and TRBJ1-6; D unresolved. Germline V gene lookup returns CDR1 MGHRA and CDR2 YSYEKL. The germline V and J ends were trimmed by 1 base and 9 bases, with 10 bases remaining between them. The CDR3 has 14 residues. CDR3 DNA: TGCGCCAGCAGCCAAGGGGTTCTGAGTTCACCCCTCCACTTT. Its translation: CASSQGVLSSPLHF.

The rearrangement uses TRBV6-2 or TRBV6-3 and TRBJ2-3; tentative D call: TRBD2 (6 bases). The V end was cut by 4 bases, the J end by 5 bases, with 16 bases between. Germline V gene sequence: CDR1 MNHEY, CDR2 SVGEGT. The CDR3 runs 15 residues. In DNA form, the CDR3 reads TGTGCCAGCAGTTGGGGGGACGTAGCAAAAGATACGCAGTATTTT. Its protein is CASSWGDVAKDTQYF.

This chain uses TRBV2 with TRBJ1-6, with 7 positions matching TRBD1. This CDR3 is built from 13 residues. Unmatched junction bases numbered 2, after V lost 7 bases and J lost 5 bases. Per the germline V gene, CDR1 is SNHLY and CDR2 is FYNNEI. The CDR3 DNA reads TGTGCCAGCAAGGGGGCACATAATTCACCCCTCCACTTT. Its translation: CASKGAHNSPLHF.